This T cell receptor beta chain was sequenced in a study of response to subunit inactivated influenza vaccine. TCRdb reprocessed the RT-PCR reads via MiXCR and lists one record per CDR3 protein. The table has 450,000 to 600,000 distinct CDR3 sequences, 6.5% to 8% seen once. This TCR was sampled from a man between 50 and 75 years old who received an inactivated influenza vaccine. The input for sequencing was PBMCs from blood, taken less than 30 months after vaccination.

CDR3 region: CASSSDTPQGYEQYF. CDR3 DNA: TGTGCCAGCAGTTCGGACACACCCCAGGGCTACGAGCAGTACTTC. V usage is TRBV27 and J usage is TRBJ2-7, with a weak D call TRBD1 (5 bases). The V gene's germline CDR1 is MNHEY and CDR2 SMNVEV (reference sequence). V was trimmed by 4 bases and J by 3 bases, leaving 16 bases between them. This CDR3 has 15 residues.